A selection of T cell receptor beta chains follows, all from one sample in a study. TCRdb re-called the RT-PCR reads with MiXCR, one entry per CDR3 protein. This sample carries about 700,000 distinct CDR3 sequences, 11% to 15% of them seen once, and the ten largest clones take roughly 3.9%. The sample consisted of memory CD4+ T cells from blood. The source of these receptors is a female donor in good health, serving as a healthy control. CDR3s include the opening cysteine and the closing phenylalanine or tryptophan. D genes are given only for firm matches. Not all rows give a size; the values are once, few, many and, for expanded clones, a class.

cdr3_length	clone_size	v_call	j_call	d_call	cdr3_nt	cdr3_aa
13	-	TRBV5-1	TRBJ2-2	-	TGCGCCAGCAGAACGAGTTTTACCGGGGAGCTGTTTTTT	CASRTSFTGELFF
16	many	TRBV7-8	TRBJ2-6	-	TGTGCCAGCAGCTTAGCGGAGGAACCTGGGGCCAACGTCCTGACTTTC	CASSLAEEPGANVLTF
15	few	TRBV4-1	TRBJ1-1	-	TGCGCCAGCAGCCAAGAAGGGGCGGGTGGCACTGAAGCTTTCTTT	CASSQEGAGGTEAFF
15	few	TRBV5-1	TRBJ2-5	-	TGCGCCAGCAGCTTCCAGACCGGGTTCCAAGAGACCCAGTACTTC	CASSFQTGFQETQYF
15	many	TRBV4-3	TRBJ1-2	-	TGCGCCAGCAGCCAAGCGCAGGGCTATAACTATGGCTACACCTTC	CASSQAQGYNYGYTF
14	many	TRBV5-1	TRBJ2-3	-	TGCGCCAGCAGCTTTGGACAAGCAGCAGATACGCAGTATTTT	CASSFGQAADTQYF
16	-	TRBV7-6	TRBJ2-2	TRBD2	TGTGCCAGCAGCCCTCAGGGTAGCGGGAGCTCCGGGGAGCTGTTTTTT	CASSPQGSGSSGELFF
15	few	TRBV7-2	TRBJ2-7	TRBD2	TGTGCCAGCAGCTCCTTAGCGGGAGCTGAATACGAGCAGTACTTC	CASSSLAGAEYEQYF
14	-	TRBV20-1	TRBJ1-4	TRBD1	TGCAGTGCTAGAGACCAGGGGGCTGGTGAAAAACTGTTTTTT	CSARDQGAGEKLFF
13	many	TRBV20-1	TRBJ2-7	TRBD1	TGCAGTGCTAGGACAGGGCTCGGCTACGAGCAGTACTTC	CSARTGLGYEQYF
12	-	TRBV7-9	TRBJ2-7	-	TGTGCCAGCAGCGTAGAGACGGGACAGCAGTACTTC	CASSVETGQQYF
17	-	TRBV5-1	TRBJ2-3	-	TGCGCCAGCAGCTTGGTGCAGGTGCCCCTTGTCCCAGATACGCAGTATTTT	CASSLVQVPLVPDTQYF
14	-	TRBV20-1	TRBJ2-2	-	TGCAGTGCTAGATTTCAGGGGAACACCGGGGAGCTGTTTTTT	CSARFQGNTGELFF
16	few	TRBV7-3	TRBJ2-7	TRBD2	TGTGCCAGCAGCTTATCCGGACTAGCGGGAATCTACGAGCAGTACTTC	CASSLSGLAGIYEQYF
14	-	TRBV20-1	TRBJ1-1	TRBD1	TGCAGTGCGCCACTTAGGACAGGGAACAATGAAGCTTTCTTT	CSAPLRTGNNEAFF
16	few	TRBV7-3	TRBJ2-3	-	TGTGCCAGCAGCTTAAGGGGGACCTATCCTCTGGATACGCAGTATTTT	CASSLRGTYPLDTQYF
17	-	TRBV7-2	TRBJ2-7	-	TGTGCCAGCAGCCCGCCCCACGGGACACCGAGCTCCTACGAGCAGTACTTC	CASSPPHGTPSSYEQYF
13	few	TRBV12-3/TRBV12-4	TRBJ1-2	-	TGTGCCAGCAGTTTAGGGATTAACTATGGCTACACCTTC	CASSLGINYGYTF
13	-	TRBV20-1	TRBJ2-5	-	TGCAGTGCCCTCAACCGGGGTTGGGAGACCCAGTACTTC	CSALNRGWETQYF
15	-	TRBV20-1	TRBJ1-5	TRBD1	TGCAGTGCTCTCTCGGACAGGGGGGGAAATCAGCCCCAGCATTTT	CSALSDRGGNQPQHF
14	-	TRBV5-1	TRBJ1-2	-	TGCGCCAGCAGCGAACAAGGGGGAGGCTATGGCTACACCTTC	CASSEQGGGYGYTF
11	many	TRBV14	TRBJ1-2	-	TGTGCCAGCAGCCGTGGGGGAGGCTACACCTTC	CASSRGGGYTF
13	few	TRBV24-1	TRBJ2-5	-	TGTGCCACCAGTGAGGGGTCCCTTGAGACCCAGTACTTC	CATSEGSLETQYF
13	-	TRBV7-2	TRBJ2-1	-	TGTGCCAGCAGCTCCCGGAGTTGGGCTGAGCAGTTCTTC	CASSSRSWAEQFF
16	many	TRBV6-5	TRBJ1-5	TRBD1	TGTGCCAGCAGCCCTCTCGCAGGGGGCCCGAATCAGCCCCAGCATTTT	CASSPLAGGPNQPQHF
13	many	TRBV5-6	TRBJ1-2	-	TGTGCCAGCAGCTTGGAATTAGGTGATGGCTACACCTTC	CASSLELGDGYTF
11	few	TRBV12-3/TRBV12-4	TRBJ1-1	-	TGTGCCAGCAGCCAGACCCCGGTGGCTTTCTTT	CASSQTPVAFF
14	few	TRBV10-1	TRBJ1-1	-	TGCGCCAGCAGTGAGACGGGATTGAACGCTGAAGCTTTCTTT	CASSETGLNAEAFF
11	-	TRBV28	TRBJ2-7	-	TGTGCCAGCGGGAACCCCTACGAGCAGTACTTC	CASGNPYEQYF
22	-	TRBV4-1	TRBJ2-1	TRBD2	TGCGCCAGCAGCCAAGATTTCAGGTTTATAGGGACTAGCAGAGGCTCCTACAATGAGCAGTTCTTC	CASSQDFRFIGTSRGSYNEQFF
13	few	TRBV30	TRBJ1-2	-	TGTGCCTGGAGTACCAGGGGTTACTATGGCTACACCTTC	CAWSTRGYYGYTF
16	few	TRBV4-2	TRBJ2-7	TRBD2	TGTGCCAGCAGCCAAGATTGGGTGCGGGAGGGGCGTGAGCAGTACTTC	CASSQDWVREGREQYF
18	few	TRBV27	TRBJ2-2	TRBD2	TGTGCCAGCAGTGTTACTAGCGGCTCGAGGGGGGTCACCGGGGAGCTGTTTTTT	CASSVTSGSRGVTGELFF
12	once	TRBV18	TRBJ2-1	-	TGTGCCAGCTCACCACGGGGTGAAAGTCATCACTTC	CASSPRGESHHF
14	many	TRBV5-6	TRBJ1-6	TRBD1	TGTGCCAGCAGCCGGGACAGGGGGAATTCACCCCTCCACTTT	CASSRDRGNSPLHF
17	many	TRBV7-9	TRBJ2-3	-	TGTGCCAGCAGCTTAGCCCCGAGGGGGGAACGCACAGATACGCAGTATTTT	CASSLAPRGERTDTQYF
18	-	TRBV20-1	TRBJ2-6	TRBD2	TGCAGTGCTCCAATGCTACGGGGGGGTAGCTCTGGGGCCAACGTCCTGACTTTC	CSAPMLRGGSSGANVLTF
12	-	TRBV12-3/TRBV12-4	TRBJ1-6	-	TGTGCCAGCAGGATACAGGGTTCACCCCTCCACTTT	CASRIQGSPLHF
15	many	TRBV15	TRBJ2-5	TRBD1	TGTGCCACCAGCAGAGGACAGGGTTTTCAAGAGACCCAGTACTTC	CATSRGQGFQETQYF
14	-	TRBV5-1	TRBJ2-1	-	TGCGCCAGCAGCGTGGAGCCCTTTGCCAATGAGCAGTTCTTC	CASSVEPFANEQFF
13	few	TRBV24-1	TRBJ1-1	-	TGTGCCACCAGTCGACCAGGGCACACTGAAGCTTTCTTT	CATSRPGHTEAFF
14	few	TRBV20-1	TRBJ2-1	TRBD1	TGCAGTTTTGGGCGGACAGGGTCCTACAATGAGCAGTTCTTC	CSFGRTGSYNEQFF